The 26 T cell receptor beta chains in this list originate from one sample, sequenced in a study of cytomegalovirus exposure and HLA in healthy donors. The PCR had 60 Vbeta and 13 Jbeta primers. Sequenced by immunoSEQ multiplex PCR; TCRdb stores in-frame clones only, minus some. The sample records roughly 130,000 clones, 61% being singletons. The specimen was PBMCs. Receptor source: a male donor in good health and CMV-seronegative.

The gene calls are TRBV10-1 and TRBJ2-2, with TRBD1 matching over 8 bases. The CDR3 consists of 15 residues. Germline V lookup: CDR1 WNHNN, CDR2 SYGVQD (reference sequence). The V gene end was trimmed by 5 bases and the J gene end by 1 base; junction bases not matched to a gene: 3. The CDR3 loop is CASSSGTGNTGELFF. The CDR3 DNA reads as TGCGCCAGCAGTTCCGGGACAGGGAACACCGGGGAGCTGTTTTTT.

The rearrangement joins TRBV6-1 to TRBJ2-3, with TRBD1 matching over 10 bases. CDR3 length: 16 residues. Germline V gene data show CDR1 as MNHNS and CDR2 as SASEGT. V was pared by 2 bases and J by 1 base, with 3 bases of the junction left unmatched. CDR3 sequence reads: CASSEWGQGRTDTQYF. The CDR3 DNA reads TGTGCCAGCAGTGAATGGGGACAGGGGCGCACAGATACGCAGTATTTT.

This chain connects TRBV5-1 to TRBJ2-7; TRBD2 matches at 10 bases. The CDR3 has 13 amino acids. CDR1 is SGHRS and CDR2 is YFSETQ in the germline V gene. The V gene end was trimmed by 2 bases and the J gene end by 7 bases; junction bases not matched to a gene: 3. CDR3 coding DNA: TGCGCCAGCAGCTTCGGGGGACTAGCGGAGCAGTACTTC. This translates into CASSFGGLAEQYF.

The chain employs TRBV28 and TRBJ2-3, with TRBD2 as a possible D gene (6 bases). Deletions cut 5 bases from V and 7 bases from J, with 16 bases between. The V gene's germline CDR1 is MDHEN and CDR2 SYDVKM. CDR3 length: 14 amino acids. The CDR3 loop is CASSAGLYLNTQYF. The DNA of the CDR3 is TGTGCCAGCAGTGCCGGACTATACCTAAATACGCAGTATTTT.

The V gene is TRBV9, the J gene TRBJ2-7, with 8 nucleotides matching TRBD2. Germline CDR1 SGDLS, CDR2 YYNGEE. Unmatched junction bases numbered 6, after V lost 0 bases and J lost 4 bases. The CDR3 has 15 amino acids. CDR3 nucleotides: TGTGCCAGCAGCGTAGACCCCGGGGGGGGGTACGAGCAGTACTTC. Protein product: CASSVDPGGGYEQYF.

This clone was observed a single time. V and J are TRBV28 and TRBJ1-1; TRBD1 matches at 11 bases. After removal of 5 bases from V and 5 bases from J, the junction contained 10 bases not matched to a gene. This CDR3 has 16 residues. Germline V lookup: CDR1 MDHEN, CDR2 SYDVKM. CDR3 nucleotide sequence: TGTGCCAGCAGTACCGGACAGGGGGCTTTAGTTACTGAAGCTTTCTTT. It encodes CASSTGQGALVTEAFF.

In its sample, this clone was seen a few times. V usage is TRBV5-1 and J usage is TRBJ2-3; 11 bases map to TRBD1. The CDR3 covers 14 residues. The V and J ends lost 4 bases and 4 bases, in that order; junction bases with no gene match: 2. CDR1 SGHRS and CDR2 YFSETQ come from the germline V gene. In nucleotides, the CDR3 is TGCGCCAGCAGCGAGGGACAGGGGGCAGATACGCAGTATTTT. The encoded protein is CASSEGQGADTQYF.

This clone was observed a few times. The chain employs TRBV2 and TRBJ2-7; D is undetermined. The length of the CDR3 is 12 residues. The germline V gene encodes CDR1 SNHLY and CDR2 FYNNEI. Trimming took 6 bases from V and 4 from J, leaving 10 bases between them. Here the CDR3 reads CASSPQNYEQYF. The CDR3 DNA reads TGTGCCAGCAGCCCCCAGAATTACGAGCAGTACTTC.

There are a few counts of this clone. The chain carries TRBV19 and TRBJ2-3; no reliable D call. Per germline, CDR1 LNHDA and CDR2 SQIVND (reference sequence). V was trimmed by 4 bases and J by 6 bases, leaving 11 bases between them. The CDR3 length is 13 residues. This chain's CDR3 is CASSRAVKDTQYF. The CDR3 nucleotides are TGTGCCAGTAGTAGAGCTGTGAAGGATACGCAGTATTTT. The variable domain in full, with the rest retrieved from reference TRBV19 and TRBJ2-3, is DGGITQSPKYLFRKEGQNVTLSCEQNLNHDAMYWYRQDPGQGLRLIYYSQIVNDFQKGDIAEGYSVSREKKESFPLTVTSAQKNPTAFYLCASSRAVKDTQYFGPGTRLTVL.

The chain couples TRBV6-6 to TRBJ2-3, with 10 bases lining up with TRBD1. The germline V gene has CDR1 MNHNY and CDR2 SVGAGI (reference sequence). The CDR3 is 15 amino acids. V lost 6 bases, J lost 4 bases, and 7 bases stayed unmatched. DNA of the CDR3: TGTGCCAGCAGCTTGACAGGGGGCTTGTCAGATACGCAGTATTTT. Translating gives CASSLTGGLSDTQYF.

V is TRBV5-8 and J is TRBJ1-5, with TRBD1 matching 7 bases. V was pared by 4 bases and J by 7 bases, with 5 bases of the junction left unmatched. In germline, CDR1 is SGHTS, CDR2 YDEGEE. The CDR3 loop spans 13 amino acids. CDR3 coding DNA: TGTGCCAGCAGCCCGGGACAGCGGCAGCCCCAGCATTTT. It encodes CASSPGQRQPQHF.

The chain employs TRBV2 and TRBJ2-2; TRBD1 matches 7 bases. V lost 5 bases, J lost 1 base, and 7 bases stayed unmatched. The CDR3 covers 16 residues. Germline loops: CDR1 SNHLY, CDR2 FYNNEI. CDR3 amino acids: CASSPNRGGNTGELFF. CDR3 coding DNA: TGTGCCAGCAGTCCAAACAGGGGTGGGAACACCGGGGAGCTGTTTTTT.

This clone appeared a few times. CDR3 bases: TGTGCTAGTGGTACAGCGGACAGGGCCTATGGCTACACCTTC. This translates into CASGTADRAYGYTF. The rearrangement joins TRBV12-5 to TRBJ1-2, with 8 bases aligning to TRBD1. Germline V CDR1 and CDR2: LGHNT, FRNRAP. The CDR3 sequence is 14 residues long. The junction had 6 bases not matched to a gene; V was cut back by 5 bases and J by 4 bases.

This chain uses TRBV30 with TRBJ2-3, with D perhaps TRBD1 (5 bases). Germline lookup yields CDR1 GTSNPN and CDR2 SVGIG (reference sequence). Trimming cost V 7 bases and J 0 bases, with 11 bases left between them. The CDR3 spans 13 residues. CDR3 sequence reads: CAFETVSTDTQYF. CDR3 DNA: TGTGCCTTCGAGACAGTTAGCACAGATACGCAGTATTTT.

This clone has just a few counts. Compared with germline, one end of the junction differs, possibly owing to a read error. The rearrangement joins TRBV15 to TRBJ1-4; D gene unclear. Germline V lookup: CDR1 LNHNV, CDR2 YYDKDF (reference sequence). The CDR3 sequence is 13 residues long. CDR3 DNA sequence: TGTGCCACCGGCAGTAACTATAATGAAAAACTGTTTTTT. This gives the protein CATGSNYNEKLFF.

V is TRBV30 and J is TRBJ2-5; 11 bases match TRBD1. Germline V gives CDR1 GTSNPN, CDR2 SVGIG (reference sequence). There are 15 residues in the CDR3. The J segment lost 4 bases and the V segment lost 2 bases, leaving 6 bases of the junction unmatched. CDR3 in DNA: TGTGCCTGGAGTCTGGACAGGGGGCGCTCAGAGACCCAGTACTTC. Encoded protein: CAWSLDRGRSETQYF.

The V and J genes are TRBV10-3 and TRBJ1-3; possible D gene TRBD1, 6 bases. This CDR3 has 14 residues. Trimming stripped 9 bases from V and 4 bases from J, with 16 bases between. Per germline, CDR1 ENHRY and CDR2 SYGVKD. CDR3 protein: CAISTGLAGNTIYF. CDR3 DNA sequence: TGTGCCATATCTACAGGGCTGGCGGGAAACACCATATATTTT.

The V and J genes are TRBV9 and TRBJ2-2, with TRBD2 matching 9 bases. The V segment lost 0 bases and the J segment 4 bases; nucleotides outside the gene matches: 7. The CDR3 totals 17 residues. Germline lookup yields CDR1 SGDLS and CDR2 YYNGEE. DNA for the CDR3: TGTGCCAGCAGCGTAGTTAGCGGGGGAGACCTCACCGGGGAGCTGTTTTTT. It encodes CASSVVSGGDLTGELFF.

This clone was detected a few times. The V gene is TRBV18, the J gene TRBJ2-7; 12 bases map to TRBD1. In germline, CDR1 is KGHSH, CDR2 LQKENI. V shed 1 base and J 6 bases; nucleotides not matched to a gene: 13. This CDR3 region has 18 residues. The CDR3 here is CASSPHRIGGTGGAEQYF. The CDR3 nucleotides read TGTGCCAGCTCACCACATAGAATAGGCGGGACAGGGGGCGCCGAGCAGTACTTC.

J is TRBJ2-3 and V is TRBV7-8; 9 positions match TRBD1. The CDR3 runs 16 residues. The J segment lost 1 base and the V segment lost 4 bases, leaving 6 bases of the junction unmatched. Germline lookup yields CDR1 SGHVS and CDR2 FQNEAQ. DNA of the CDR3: TGTGCCAGCAGCTACCGCCGGGACAGGGGCACAGATACGCAGTATTTT. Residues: CASSYRRDRGTDTQYF.

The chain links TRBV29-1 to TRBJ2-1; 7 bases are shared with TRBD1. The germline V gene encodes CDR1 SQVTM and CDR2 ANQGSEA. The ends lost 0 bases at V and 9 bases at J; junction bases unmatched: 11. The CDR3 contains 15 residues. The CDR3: CSVEEGRDRVSEQFF. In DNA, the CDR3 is TGCAGCGTTGAAGAAGGGAGAGACAGGGTGAGTGAGCAGTTCTTC.

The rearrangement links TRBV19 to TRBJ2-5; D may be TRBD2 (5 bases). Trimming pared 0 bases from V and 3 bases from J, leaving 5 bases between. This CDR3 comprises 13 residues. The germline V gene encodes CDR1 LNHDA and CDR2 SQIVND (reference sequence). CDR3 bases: TGTGCCAGTAGTATAGACGGGGAAGAGACCCAGTACTTC. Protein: CASSIDGEETQYF.

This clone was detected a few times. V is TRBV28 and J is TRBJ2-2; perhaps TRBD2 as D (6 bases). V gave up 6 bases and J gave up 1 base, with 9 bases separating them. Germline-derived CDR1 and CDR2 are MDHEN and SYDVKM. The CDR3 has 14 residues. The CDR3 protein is CASRAGWNTGELFF. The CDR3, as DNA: TGTGCCAGCAGGGCGGGGTGGAACACCGGGGAGCTGTTTTTT.

For the CDR3, the DNA is TGTGCCAGCAGTTACACCAAGCGTCCACCCTACGAGCAGTACTTC. This codes for CASSYTKRPPYEQYF. This rearrangement joins TRBV6-5 to TRBJ2-7, with D uncertain. CDR3 size: 15 residues. CDR1 is MNHEY and CDR2 is SVGAGI in the germline V gene. The V end was cut by 2 bases, the J end by 2 bases, with 13 bases between.

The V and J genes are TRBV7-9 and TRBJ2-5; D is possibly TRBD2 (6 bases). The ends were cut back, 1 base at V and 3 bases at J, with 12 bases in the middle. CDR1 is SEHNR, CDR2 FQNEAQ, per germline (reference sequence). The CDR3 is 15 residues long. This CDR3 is CASSLVKWREETQYF. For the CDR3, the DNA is TGTGCCAGCAGCTTAGTGAAATGGAGGGAAGAGACCCAGTACTTC.

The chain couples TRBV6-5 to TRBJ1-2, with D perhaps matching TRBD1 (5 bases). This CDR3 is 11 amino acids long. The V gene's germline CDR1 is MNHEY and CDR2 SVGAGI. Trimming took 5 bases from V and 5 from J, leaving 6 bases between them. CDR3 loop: CASSPGYGYTF. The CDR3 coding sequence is TGTGCCAGCAGTCCAGGGTATGGCTACACCTTC.